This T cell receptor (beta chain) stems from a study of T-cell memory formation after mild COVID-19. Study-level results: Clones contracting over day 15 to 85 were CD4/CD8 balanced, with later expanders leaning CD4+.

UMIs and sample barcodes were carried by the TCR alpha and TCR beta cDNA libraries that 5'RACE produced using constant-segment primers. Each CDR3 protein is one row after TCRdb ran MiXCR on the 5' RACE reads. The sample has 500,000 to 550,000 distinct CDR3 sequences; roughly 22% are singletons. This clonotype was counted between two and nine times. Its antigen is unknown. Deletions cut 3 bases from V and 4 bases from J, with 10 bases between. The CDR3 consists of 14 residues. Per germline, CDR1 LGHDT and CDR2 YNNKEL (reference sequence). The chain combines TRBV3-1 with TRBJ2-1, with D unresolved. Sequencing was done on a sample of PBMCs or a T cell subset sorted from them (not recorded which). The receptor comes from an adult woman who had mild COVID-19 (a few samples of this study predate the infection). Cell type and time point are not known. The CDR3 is CASSHVIGYNEQFF. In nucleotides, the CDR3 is TGTGCCAGCAGCCATGTTATAGGTTACAATGAGCAGTTCTTC.